One and the same sample provided the 31 T cell receptor beta chains below, sequenced in a study of T cells in Graves' hyperthyroidism and ophthalmopathy. TCR beta CDR3 region amplification was performed from RNA transcripts. The HTBI primer set drove a first-round RT-PCR of the TCR CDR3. TCRdb fed the multiplex PCR reads into MiXCR, producing one record per CDR3 protein. The profile shows about 660,000 distinct CDR3 sequences, roughly 46% of them singletons. The sample taken for sequencing was peripheral blood or thyroid tissue (not recorded which). The receptor source for this set is an adult man with Graves' disease, either hyperthyroidism or ophthalmopathy (not recorded which).

V and J are TRBV10-3 and TRBJ1-4; a possible D gene is TRBD1 (5 bases). From germline, CDR1 is ENHRY and CDR2 SYGVKD. The V end lost 6 bases, the J end lost 6 bases, and 11 bases lay between the germline ends. The CDR3 totals 13 residues. The CDR3 nucleotides are TGTGCCATCAGCGGGGACGGAGATGAAAAACTGTTTTTT. It specifies CAISGDGDEKLFF.

This rearrangement joins TRBV20-1 to TRBJ1-1; 8 bases line up with TRBD1. With 6 bases clipped from V and 3 bases from J, the junction kept 3 bases outside the gene matches. The CDR3 is 12 amino acids. Per the germline V gene, CDR1 is DFQATT and CDR2 is SNEGSKA (reference sequence). The CDR3 DNA sequence: TGCAGTGCCCAGGACAGGGACACTGAAGCTTTCTTT. Translation gives CSAQDRDTEAFF.

On this clonotype: The junction and the germline gene differ at one end; a read error may be behind it. V usage is TRBV2 and J usage is TRBJ1-1; D is ambiguous. CDR3 length: 13 amino acids. CDR1 SNHLY and CDR2 FYNNEI come from the germline V gene. The CDR3 DNA sequence: TGTGCCATCAGTGTCGACCTGAACACTGAAGCTTTCTTT. Amino acids: CAISVDLNTEAFF.

This rearrangement joins TRBV20-1 to TRBJ2-7, with TRBD2 matching over 9 bases. CDR1 DFQATT and CDR2 SNEGSKA come from the germline V gene (reference sequence). The CDR3 length is 13 residues. V shed 3 bases and J 6 bases; nucleotides not matched to a gene: 6. CDR3 loop: CSASRGRVAEQYF. The CDR3 bases are TGCAGTGCTAGTCGCGGGAGGGTGGCCGAGCAGTACTTC.

The V call is TRBV20-1, the J call TRBJ1-5; a weak D match, TRBD1 (6 bases). This CDR3 is 13 amino acids long. Trimming stripped 0 bases from V and 8 bases from J, with 11 bases between. Per the germline V gene, CDR1 is DFQATT and CDR2 is SNEGSKA (reference sequence). Here the CDR3 reads CSARDLGGEPQHF. The CDR3 nucleotides are TGCAGTGCTAGAGATTTGGGGGGCGAGCCCCAGCATTTT.

At least ten counts were recorded for this clonotype. The rearrangement joins TRBV24-1 to TRBJ2-5, with unresolved D. The CDR3 loop spans 14 amino acids. Trimming shortened V by 0 bases and J by 4 bases, and 8 bases separated the two germline ends. CDR1 and CDR2 (germline): KGHDR, SFDVKD. CDR3 in amino acids: CATSDLPDPETQYF. The DNA for the CDR3 is TGTGCCACCAGTGATTTGCCGGACCCAGAGACCCAGTACTTC.

Points on this clonotype: Without the conserved terminal phenylalanine or tryptophan, this CDR3 likely stems from a read error. The rearrangement uses TRBV9 and TRBJ1-6; D is undetermined. The germline gives CDR1 SGDLS, CDR2 YYNGEE. The CDR3 is 15 residues long. V was trimmed by 10 bases and J by 3 bases, leaving 17 bases between them. The DNA for the CDR3 is TGTGCCTGGAGTCCGAGTGAGGGCTATAATTCACCCCTCCACCTT. As protein: CAWSPSEGYNSPLHL.

Details on this clonotype: Lacking the conserved final phenylalanine or tryptophan, this CDR3 likely reflects a read error. The limits of the CDR3 on the DNA are not certain, so only TCRdb's listed CDR3 is given. The CDR3 region is CASSAGDS. The chain combines TRBV2 with TRBJ1-4; the table's TRBD1 call for D was not verified on the DNA. Germline CDR1 and CDR2: SNHLY and FYNNEI. The CDR3 is 8 residues long, ends included.

To note about this clonotype: A junction boundary mismatches the germline segment, possibly from a read error. This sequence joins TRBV7-8 and TRBJ1-4; possibly TRBD1 for D (6 bases). CDR3 length: 15 amino acids. Germline CDR1 reads SGHVS; CDR2 reads FQNEAQ. CDR3 amino acids: CTSGPRGATNEKLFF. CDR3 DNA: TGTACCAGCGGCCCTAGGGGGGCCACTAATGAAAAACTGTTTTTT.

The sample holds many counts of this clonotype. CDR3 bases: TGTGCCAGCAGCTGGGGACAGGGAGGAGAGACCCAGTACTTC. The encoded protein is CASSWGQGGETQYF. The chain has TRBV7-2 and TRBJ2-5, with 9 bases lining up with TRBD1. V dropped 4 bases and J dropped 4; count of bases not matched to a gene: 4. The CDR3 extends over 14 amino acids. In germline, CDR1 is SGHTA, CDR2 FQGNSA.

This clonotype was found a few times. V and J are TRBV7-2 and TRBJ2-5; 10 bases agree with TRBD2. Germline CDR1 and CDR2: SGHTA and FQGNSA. V lost 5 bases to trimming and J lost 0 bases; unmatched junction nucleotides: 6. The CDR3 consists of 16 residues. CDR3: CASSRSGGGYQETQYF. DNA for the CDR3: TGTGCCAGCAGCCGAAGCGGGGGGGGGTACCAAGAGACCCAGTACTTC.

The rearrangement uses TRBV7-9 and TRBJ1-5; no clear D gene. Germline CDR1 SEHNR, CDR2 FQNEAQ (reference sequence). With 7 bases removed from V and 0 bases from J, the gap between germline ends came to 4 bases. The CDR3 extends over 12 amino acids. CDR3 amino acids: CASTPSNQPQHF. In DNA, the CDR3 is TGTGCCAGCACCCCTAGCAATCAGCCCCAGCATTTT.

This sequence joins TRBV7-8 and TRBJ1-6, with TRBD1 matching over 8 bases. Germline lookup yields CDR1 SGHVS and CDR2 FQNEAQ. The CDR3 loop spans 17 amino acids. With V trimmed by 3 bases and J by 8 bases, 12 bases remained unmatched. The CDR3 DNA sequence: TGTGCCAGCAGCTTTCGTAGCAGGGGGCGAGCTTATTCACCCCTCCACTTT. This gives the protein CASSFRSRGRAYSPLHF.

This clonotype was counted ten times or more. The rearrangement links TRBV7-2 to TRBJ1-6; D call uncertain. Germline CDR1 and CDR2: SGHTA and FQGNSA. Trimming stripped 0 bases from V and 7 bases from J, with 7 bases between. The CDR3 loop spans 14 amino acids. The CDR3 is CASSLAGRNSPLHF. The CDR3 nucleotides read TGTGCCAGCAGCTTAGCAGGGAGGAATTCACCCCTCCACTTT.

This chain's CDR3 is CASSKPGQGSGYTF. CDR3 nucleotide sequence: TGTGCCAGCAGTAAACCGGGACAGGGATCCGGCTACACCTTC. The chain uses TRBV25-1 and TRBJ1-2, with TRBD1 identical over 9 bases. The ends lost 5 bases at V and 8 bases at J; junction bases unmatched: 9. Germline lookup yields CDR1 MGHDK and CDR2 SYGVNS. This CDR3 is built from 14 residues.

The V gene is TRBV29-1, the J gene TRBJ1-5; 9 bases map to TRBD1. This CDR3 spans 14 amino acids. The germline CDR1 and CDR2 sequences are SQVTM and ANQGSEA. The J segment lost 3 bases and the V segment lost 6 bases, leaving 6 bases of the junction unmatched. The CDR3 DNA is TGCAGCGTGGCCGGGACAGGGAACAATCAGCCCCAGCATTTT. Translation gives CSVAGTGNNQPQHF.

This clonotype was observed many times. V and J are TRBV7-8 and TRBJ1-1; D ambiguous. The CDR3 is 15 amino acids. Germline V lookup: CDR1 SGHVS, CDR2 FQNEAQ. The germline V and J ends were trimmed by 2 bases and 1 base, with 11 bases remaining between them. DNA of the CDR3: TGTGCCAGCAGCTTACTACGGAGCGAGAACACTGAAGCTTTCTTT. As protein: CASSLLRSENTEAFF.

This clonotype occurred a few times. V usage is TRBV13 and J usage is TRBJ2-6; D perhaps matches TRBD2 (6 bases). This CDR3 comprises 14 residues. Germline CDR1 is PRHDT and CDR2 is FYEKMQ (reference sequence). Between the trimmed V and J ends, which lost 3 bases and 14 bases, there was a span of 17 bases. CDR3 amino acids: CASSLGGTPYFLTF. CDR3 nucleotide sequence: TGTGCCAGCAGCTTGGGGGGAACCCCATATTTCCTGACTTTC.

The gene calls are TRBV29-1 and TRBJ1-4; maybe TRBD1 (5 bases). Trimming cost V 4 bases and J 8 bases, with 11 bases left between them. The CDR3 is 12 residues long. Germline V gene data show CDR1 as SQVTM and CDR2 as ANQGSEA. The CDR3 is CSVGRVEEKLFF. The CDR3 region has the DNA TGCAGCGTTGGCAGGGTCGAAGAAAAACTGTTTTTT.

The V gene is TRBV5-1, the J gene TRBJ1-3; no clear D. The germline V and J ends were trimmed by 6 bases and 2 bases, with 24 bases remaining between them. The CDR3 covers 18 residues. CDR1 is SGHRS, CDR2 YFSETQ, per germline. For the CDR3, the DNA is TGCGCCAGCACTTCTGGACCGGATGGAAGAATTACTGGAAACACCATATATTTT. This encodes CASTSGPDGRITGNTIYF.

This clonotype was detected many times. The chain combines TRBV24-1 with TRBJ2-2, with D unresolved. Trimming took 5 bases from V and 2 from J, leaving 14 bases between them. Germline V CDR1 and CDR2: KGHDR, SFDVKD. This CDR3 contains 16 residues. The CDR3 DNA is TGTGCCACCAGTGGCGTCTTGGCAGCCAACACCGGGGAGCTGTTTTTT. Protein product: CATSGVLAANTGELFF.

This clonotype was detected only a few times. The CDR3, as DNA: TGTGCCAGCAGCCAAGACAGGGGCTCAACTAATGAAAAACTGTTTTTT. Its translation: CASSQDRGSTNEKLFF. The J gene is TRBJ1-4, the V gene TRBV5-8; 8 positions match TRBD1. This CDR3 region has 16 residues. The V gene end was trimmed by 4 bases and the J gene end by 0 bases; junction bases not matched to a gene: 5. Germline values: CDR1 SGHTS, CDR2 YDEGEE.

The V gene is TRBV12-3 or TRBV12-4, the J gene TRBJ1-1, with a weak D call TRBD1 (6 bases). V lost 5 bases to trimming and J lost 3 bases, with 16 bases between them. The CDR3 length is 15 residues. This chain's CDR3 is CASSELGGADTEAFF. For the CDR3, the DNA is TGTGCCAGCAGTGAATTGGGGGGCGCGGACACTGAAGCTTTCTTT.

The J gene is TRBJ1-4, the V gene TRBV20-1; unclear D gene. Per the germline V gene, CDR1 is DFQATT and CDR2 is SNEGSKA (reference sequence). The CDR3 is 12 amino acids. Trimming shortened V by 1 base and J by 7 bases, and 7 bases separated the two germline ends. The CDR3 here is CSARAQTEKLFF. In DNA form, the CDR3 reads TGCAGTGCTAGAGCACAAACTGAAAAACTGTTTTTT.

This chain connects TRBV12-3 or TRBV12-4 to TRBJ2-5; 8 bases fit TRBD1. Trimming at V came to 4 bases and at J to 4 bases, leaving 11 bases not matched to a gene. The CDR3 is 16 amino acids. The chain's CDR3 is CASSSRTGIIAETQYF. As DNA, the CDR3 is TGTGCCAGCAGTTCCCGGACAGGGATTATCGCAGAGACCCAGTACTTC.

The V call is TRBV7-2, the J call TRBJ1-6; maybe TRBD1 (5 bases). Germline V gene data show CDR1 as SGHTA and CDR2 as FQGNSA. The CDR3 sequence is 19 residues long. The V end lost 5 bases, the J end lost 4 bases, and 24 bases lay between the germline ends. CDR3 in DNA: TGTGCCAGCAGCCCACCGGGCAGGAGCCTGGCAGGGTATAATTCACCCCTCCACTTT. It translates to CASSPPGRSLAGYNSPLHF.

This clonotype was seen at least ten times. The V call is TRBV29-1, the J call TRBJ2-7; 12 bases fit TRBD2. CDR3 size: 13 residues. V gave up 6 bases and J gave up 5 bases; unmatched junction bases: 5. Germline V gene lookup returns CDR1 SQVTM and CDR2 ANQGSEA. The CDR3 loop reads CSVTSGSNDEQYF. The DNA for the CDR3 is TGCAGCGTGACTAGCGGGAGTAACGACGAGCAGTACTTC.

The chain recombines TRBV29-1 with TRBJ2-5; possibly TRBD1 for D (6 bases). V was clipped by 6 bases and J by 7 bases, with 15 bases between them. Germline CDR1 and CDR2: SQVTM and ANQGSEA. The CDR3 is 12 amino acids. CDR3 residues: CSVRQDIVTQYF. As DNA, the CDR3 is TGCAGCGTCAGACAGGATATCGTGACCCAGTACTTC.

This clonotype has at least ten counts. This chain connects TRBV24-1 to TRBJ1-5; no reliable D call. The CDR3 has 11 residues. V lost 9 bases and J lost 1, with 3 bases in between. In germline, CDR1 is KGHDR, CDR2 SFDVKD. The chain's CDR3 is CATGSNQPQHF. Here the CDR3 DNA reads TGTGCCACCGGCAGCAATCAGCCCCAGCATTTT.

DNA for the CDR3: TGTGCCATCAGTGAGTCCCCCAGGGGGTATCAGCCCCAGCATTTT. Amino acids: CAISESPRGYQPQHF. The V call is TRBV10-3, the J call TRBJ1-5, with 7 bases aligning to TRBD1. This CDR3 is 15 amino acids long. Germline CDR1 reads ENHRY; CDR2 reads SYGVKD. Germline trimming cut 0 bases from V and 5 bases from J; bases unmatched to any gene: 4.

This clonotype was picked up many times. The V call is TRBV7-8, the J call TRBJ2-7; 7 nucleotides line up with TRBD2. The germline CDR1 and CDR2 sequences are SGHVS and FQNEAQ. Unmatched junction bases numbered 6, after V lost 5 bases and J lost 2 bases. The CDR3 is 14 amino acids. The CDR3 coding sequence is TGTGCCAGCAGCCCGGGGGGACTTCCCTACGAGCAGTACTTC. Its translation is CASSPGGLPYEQYF.